Shown below are 24 T cell receptor beta chains from a single sample sequenced in a study of graft-versus-host responses after intestinal transplantation. Produced via immunoSEQ multiplex PCR; TCRdb's table is partial and in-frame only. This table holds just over 15,000 clones, about 74% found once. Investigators treated the graft tissue so that it released intraepithelial and lamina propria lymphocytes. The sequences come from ileum tissue, collected 14 days after transplant. All receptors come from a human patient who received an intestinal transplant, so some T cells may come from the graft donor.

V and J are TRBV28 and TRBJ1-6; no reliable D call. This CDR3 region has 14 residues. Germline assignment: CDR1 MDHEN and CDR2 SYDVKM. Trimming took off 5 bases at V and 9 bases at J, with 14 bases between the two ends. The CDR3 loop reads CASSLGERRSPLHF. The CDR3 nucleotides read TGTGCCAGCAGTCTCGGGGAGCGGCGTTCACCCCTCCACTTT.

This sequence joins TRBV5-1 and TRBJ1-4; D might be TRBD1 (5 bases). V lost 1 base to trimming and J lost 7 bases, with 17 bases between them. Looked up from germline, CDR1 is SGHRS and CDR2 is YFSETQ. The CDR3 runs to 16 residues. CDR3 sequence (DNA): TGCGCCAGCAGCTTGCGGTTGGGGGGATCGGGTGAAAAACTGTTTTTT. Its protein is CASSLRLGGSGEKLFF.

V and J are TRBV11-2 and TRBJ2-3; no clear D gene. V was trimmed by 2 bases and J by 0 bases, leaving 12 bases between them. CDR3 length equals 16 residues. From germline, CDR1 is SGHAT and CDR2 FQNNGV. The CDR3: CASSLNFGYSTDTQYF. CDR3 in DNA: TGTGCCAGCAGCTTAAACTTTGGGTATAGCACAGATACGCAGTATTTT.

This clone showed up just a few times. This rearrangement joins TRBV5-1 to TRBJ1-2; TRBD1 matches 7 bases. The germline V gene encodes CDR1 SGHRS and CDR2 YFSETQ. CDR3 length: 14 residues. The ends lost 0 bases at V and 8 bases at J; junction bases unmatched: 7. The CDR3 nucleotides read TGCGCCAGCAGCTTGGAGGAGGGGGCGAGCGGCTACACCTTC. The encoded protein is CASSLEEGASGYTF.

This chain uses TRBV5-5 with TRBJ1-5; the match to TRBD1 covers 7 bases. The germline CDR1 and CDR2 sequences are SGHKS and YYEKEE (reference sequence). After removal of 2 bases from V and 3 bases from J, the junction contained 5 bases not matched to a gene. CDR3 length equals 15 residues. For the CDR3, the DNA is TGTGCCAGCAGCTTAACGGGACAGTACAATCAGCCCCAGCATTTT. Translating it yields CASSLTGQYNQPQHF.

The V gene is TRBV19, the J gene TRBJ1-5, with 8 bases fitting TRBD1. The CDR3 spans 16 residues. J gave up 6 bases and V 6 bases, and 13 bases lay outside the gene matches. The germline V gene encodes CDR1 LNHDA and CDR2 SQIVND (reference sequence). The CDR3 DNA reads as TGTGCCAGTAGACAAAACCCGGGACAGGTGACTCAGCCCCAGCATTTT. Translated, it gives CASRQNPGQVTQPQHF.

The chain links TRBV7-6 to TRBJ2-1, with 9 nucleotides matching TRBD1. The CDR3 consists of 15 residues. The germline CDR1 and CDR2 sequences are SGHVS and FNYEAQ. The junction had 9 bases not matched to a gene; V was cut back by 3 bases and J by 9 bases. CDR3 in amino acids: CASSFDSGTGSEQFF. CDR3 nucleotides: TGTGCCAGCAGCTTTGACTCCGGGACAGGGAGTGAGCAGTTCTTC.

This clone appeared a few times. V gene TRBV27 combines with J gene TRBJ2-7; 13 bases match TRBD2. This CDR3 comprises 14 residues. J lost 6 bases, V lost 4 bases, and 3 bases had no gene match. The V gene's germline CDR1 is MNHEY and CDR2 SMNVEV (reference sequence). CDR3 sequence (DNA): TGTGCCAGCAGTTCGAGGACTAGCGGGAGCGAGCAGTACTTC. It is translated as CASSSRTSGSEQYF.

The chain combines TRBV30 with TRBJ2-7; the match to TRBD2 covers 7 bases. This CDR3 is built from 12 residues. V shed 2 bases and J 3 bases; nucleotides not matched to a gene: 1. Germline lookup yields CDR1 GTSNPN and CDR2 SVGIG (reference sequence). DNA for the CDR3: TGTGCCTGGAGTTCGGGAGGCTACGAGCAGTACTTC. Encoded protein: CAWSSGGYEQYF. Full variable domain (missing parts from reference TRBV30 and TRBJ2-7): SQTIHQWPATLVQPVGSPLSLECTVEGTSNPNLYWYRQAAGRGLQLLFYSVGIGQISSEVPQNLSASRPQDRQFILSSKKLLLSDSGFYLCAWSSGGYEQYFGPGTRLTVT.

V gene TRBV19 combines with J gene TRBJ1-1; D gene ambiguous. The CDR3 contains 16 residues. Germline values: CDR1 LNHDA, CDR2 SQIVND (reference sequence). Between the trimmed V and J ends, which lost 0 bases and 3 bases, there was a span of 14 bases. The CDR3 DNA follows: TGTGCCAGTAGTATAGATCTTCGGGATCTCTACACTGAAGCTTTCTTT. Amino acid sequence: CASSIDLRDLYTEAFF.

This clone occurred a few times. This chain uses TRBV6-1 with TRBJ1-2, with 7 bases identical to TRBD1. The V gene end was trimmed by 3 bases and the J gene end by 2 bases; junction bases not matched to a gene: 6. Per germline, CDR1 MNHNS and CDR2 SASEGT. The CDR3 has 15 amino acids. The CDR3 nucleotides are TGTGCCAGCAGTGACTGGGACAGCCGAAACTATGGCTACACCTTC. Translating gives CASSDWDSRNYGYTF.

The chain links TRBV2 to TRBJ1-2; no firm D call. This CDR3 comprises 15 residues. Trimming removed 8 bases from V and 5 bases from J, with 21 bases in between. Germline lookup yields CDR1 SNHLY and CDR2 FYNNEI. The CDR3 DNA follows: TGTGCCAGCTGGGAGATTGGTAGGAGCGCTTATGGCTACACCTTC. This encodes CASWEIGRSAYGYTF.

This clone was seen more than once but under ten times. The chain is built from TRBV2 and TRBJ1-5, with a weak D call TRBD1 (5 bases). The CDR3 covers 15 residues. The ends were cut back, 4 bases at V and 3 bases at J, with 13 bases in the middle. Germline loops: CDR1 SNHLY, CDR2 FYNNEI. CDR3 coding DNA: TGTGCCAGCAGTGCCCTGACAGCAGACAATCAGCCCCAGCATTTT. Translation gives CASSALTADNQPQHF.

This clone was observed a handful of times. The chain is built from TRBV7-9 and TRBJ1-5; no firm D call. This CDR3 is 14 amino acids long. Germline assignment: CDR1 SEHNR and CDR2 FQNEAQ (reference sequence). V lost 5 bases and J 7 bases, leaving 15 bases between the germline ends. DNA for the CDR3: TGTGCCAGCAGCCAATGGGGAGGGCAGCAGCCCCAGCATTTT. Protein: CASSQWGGQQPQHF.

This chain links TRBV28 with TRBJ2-5; D perhaps matches TRBD1 (6 bases). TRBJ2-7 matches the DNA end more closely, so the J call is doubtful. The CDR3 extends over 13 amino acids. CDR1 MDHEN and CDR2 SYDVKM come from the germline V gene. The CDR3 reads CASRSGVAYEQYF. The CDR3 nucleotides read TGTGCCAGCAGGTCAGGGGTTGCCTACGAGCAGTACTTC.

The chain couples TRBV2 to TRBJ2-7; D may be TRBD2 (5 bases). Trimming stripped 2 bases from V and 5 bases from J, with 13 bases between. CDR3 length: 14 amino acids. CDR1 and CDR2 (germline): SNHLY, FYNNEI. Here the CDR3 reads CASSENLRRDEQYF. The CDR3 DNA is TGTGCCAGCAGTGAAAATTTGAGGCGGGACGAGCAGTACTTC.

V and J are TRBV6-5 and TRBJ1-4, with a tentative D call TRBD1 (6 bases). The CDR3 has 15 amino acids. V lost 5 bases to trimming and J lost 8 bases, with 18 bases between them. Germline assignment: CDR1 MNHEY and CDR2 SVGAGI. CDR3 DNA: TGTGCCAGCAGTCAGACTCAGGGGCGAGGAGAAAAACTGTTTTTT. Its protein product is CASSQTQGRGEKLFF.

The table lists this clone with a few counts. This chain joins TRBV2 and TRBJ1-1, with 10 nucleotides matching TRBD1. This CDR3 comprises 14 residues. The trim removed 6 bases at V and 1 base at J, leaving 2 bases unmatched. The V gene's germline CDR1 is SNHLY and CDR2 FYNNEI. CDR3 loop: CASRGDRGNTEAFF. In DNA, the CDR3 is TGTGCCAGCAGGGGGGACAGGGGGAACACTGAAGCTTTCTTT.

V is TRBV27 and J is TRBJ1-1; D is uncertain. The CDR3 consists of 14 residues. V gave up 3 bases and J gave up 11 bases, with 19 bases separating them. In germline, CDR1 is MNHEY, CDR2 SMNVEV (reference sequence). Written as DNA, the CDR3 is TGTGCCAGCAGTTTCACCTCAGGCTTAGCGAGGGCTTTCTTT. This gives the protein CASSFTSGLARAFF.

The V call is TRBV6-5, the J call TRBJ2-7; possible D gene TRBD1, 5 bases. Germline V gives CDR1 MNHEY, CDR2 SVGAGI. The CDR3 extends over 15 amino acids. Trimming took off 0 bases at V and 6 bases at J, with 15 bases between the two ends. The CDR3 bases are TGTGCCAGCAGTTACTCGACAGCCAGGGCCACCGAGCAGTACTTC. Translated, it gives CASSYSTARATEQYF.

In this sample, this clone turned up a few times. V is TRBV14 and J is TRBJ1-1; 7 nucleotides match TRBD1. CDR1 and CDR2 (germline): SGHDN, FVKESK. This CDR3 is 15 amino acids long. V dropped 4 bases and J dropped 0; count of bases not matched to a gene: 5. CDR3 sequence: CASSPRTGMNTEAFF. The DNA for the CDR3 is TGTGCCAGCAGCCCCCGGACAGGAATGAACACTGAAGCTTTCTTT.

This clone was seen only once. The rearrangement joins TRBV5-4 to TRBJ2-7, with TRBD2 matching 13 bases. The CDR3 is 15 residues long. Unmatched junction bases numbered 7, after V lost 4 bases and J lost 6 bases. Germline CDR1 reads SGHNT; CDR2 reads YYREEE (reference sequence). CDR3 nucleotides: TGTGCCAGCAGCCGGACTAGCGGGAGAGGGCGCGAGCAGTACTTC. Its protein is CASSRTSGRGREQYF. The variable domain in full, with the rest retrieved from reference TRBV5-4 and TRBJ2-7, is ETGVTQSPTHLIKTRGQQVTLRCSSQSGHNTVSWYQQALGQGPQFIFQYYREEENGRGNFPPRFSGLQFPNYSSELNVNALELDDSALYLCASSRTSGRGREQYFGPGTRLTVT.

The count of this clone is one. The J gene is TRBJ1-3, the V gene TRBV9; 7 positions match TRBD1. Losses at the gene ends were 0 bases for V and 0 bases for J; bases not matched to a gene: 9. This CDR3 contains 18 residues. The germline V gene encodes CDR1 SGDLS and CDR2 YYNGEE. CDR3 coding DNA: TGTGCCAGCAGCGTAGGCCGAGGGGGCCCCTACTCTGGAAACACCATATATTTT. Protein: CASSVGRGGPYSGNTIYF.

Relative to its sample, this clone is medium-sized. The chain recombines TRBV10-2 with TRBJ1-4; 9 nucleotides line up with TRBD1. V gave up 4 bases and J gave up 8 bases; unmatched junction bases: 8. The germline V gene has CDR1 WSHSY and CDR2 SAAADI. The CDR3 spans 15 residues. The CDR3 here is CASSVLQGAREKLFF. The DNA for the CDR3 is TGCGCCAGCAGTGTTCTACAGGGGGCCAGGGAAAAACTGTTTTTT.